This TCR beta chain was profiled in a study of brain T cells in children with intractable seizures. Comment on this clone: The target antigen is unknown.

Trimming pared 7 bases from V and 0 bases from J, leaving 7 bases between. The V gene's germline CDR1 is MNHEY and CDR2 SVGAGI. The CDR3 runs to 13 residues. Study outcomes and limitations: Pre- and post-surgery blood differed in depth, so pre-surgery absences may be undersampling.

Some clones are missing from TCRdb's copy, which holds only in-frame ones; the method was immunoSEQ multiplex PCR. Of tens of thousands of clones listed, about 92% are singletons. Sequencing was limited to surgery cases with top T cell transcript signatures in brain tissue. Patients received at least one anti-epileptic drug before surgery. The sequences come from peripheral blood, collected at surgery. The TCR originated in a boy under two years old with tuberous sclerosis and intractable seizures. The V gene is TRBV6-5, the J gene TRBJ1-3, with unresolved D. The CDR3, as DNA: TGTGCCAGCAAGTGGGGCTCTGGAAACACCATATATTTT. Protein product: CASKWGSGNTIYF.